The TCR beta chain under discussion was sequenced for a study of blood T cell repertoires in COVID-19. Across the whole study: Donors in the United States, Italy and Spain gave samples during acute or convalescent COVID-19. T cells, B-cell-depleted T cells, or PBMCs supplied cDNA or gDNA.

Original methodology: Amplifying reference gene primers gave estimates of nucleated cell counts. Assay used: immunoSEQ multiplex PCR; TCRdb lists only in-frame clones, some missing. V and J calls and clone size follow that table, whereas D and trimming were derived from the DNA. The sample has more than 95,000 clones, 85% seen once. Germline assignment: CDR1 SGHTA and CDR2 FQGNSA. This CDR3 contains 14 residues. V was pared by 7 bases and J by 1 base, with 6 bases of the junction left unmatched. This TCR derives from an elderly woman with acute or convalescent COVID-19. This sequence joins TRBV7-2 and TRBJ1-1; 7 bases agree with TRBD1. What was sequenced was peripheral blood. CDR3 in amino acids: CASTQNRGNTEAFF. DNA of the CDR3: TGTGCCAGCACCCAAAACAGGGGGAACACTGAAGCTTTCTTT.